The next 4 T cell receptor beta chains were all read from a single sample in a study of vaccination effects on CD4 cells after COVID-19. Their target antigens are unknown. Antigen-specific CD4+ T cells expanded by the ViraFEST assay with viral peptide pools were then sequenced. It was after 10 days of culture that CD4+ T cells were isolated. Negative nucleocapsid antibody tests before and after vaccination confirmed no previous SARS-CoV-2 infection. The data were produced by immunoSEQ multiplex PCR, yet TCRdb's version contains in-frame clones alone and is incomplete. In the table there are roughly 63,000 clones, around 75% of which are singletons. Sequencing used CD4+ T cells from PBMCs cultured with HCoV-OC43 spike peptides, obtained before COVID-19 vaccination. Subset meaning: HCoV-OC43 spike overlapping peptide pool stimulation. These receptors came from a human donor who received a COVID-19 vaccine.

This chain uses TRBV5-1 with TRBJ2-7, with TRBD2 matching over 15 bases. The trim removed 2 bases at V and 7 bases at J, leaving 7 bases unmatched. The CDR3 runs to 16 residues. Per the germline V gene, CDR1 is SGHRS and CDR2 is YFSETQ. The CDR3 DNA follows: TGCGCCAGCAGCTTTGGGACTAGCGGGGGGTCTGAAGAGCAGTACGTC. Encoded protein: CASSFGTSGGSEEQYV.

The V gene is TRBV7-2, the J gene TRBJ1-5, with D possibly TRBD1 on 6 matching bases. Germline CDR1 SGHTA, CDR2 FQGNSA. The CDR3 consists of 13 residues. The ends were cut back, 5 bases at V and 5 bases at J, with 10 bases in the middle. Here the CDR3 reads CASSPQGYQPQHF. Written as DNA, the CDR3 is TGTGCCAGCAGCCCACAGGGCTATCAGCCCCAGCATTTT.

This clone was recorded only once. The gene calls are TRBV6-5 and TRBJ2-3, with 11 bases lining up with TRBD2. This CDR3 has 14 amino acids. CDR1 is MNHEY, CDR2 SVGAGI, per germline. Unmatched junction bases numbered 2, after V lost 6 bases and J lost 3 bases. This CDR3 reads CASRASGGTDTQYF. For the CDR3, the DNA is TGTGCCAGCAGGGCTAGCGGGGGGACAGATACGCAGTATTTT.

This sequence joins TRBV7-2 and TRBJ1-5; maybe TRBD1 (6 bases). V lost 2 bases and J 2 bases, leaving 10 bases between the germline ends. The length of the CDR3 is 15 residues. The germline CDR1 and CDR2 sequences are SGHTA and FQGNSA. CDR3 sequence (DNA): TGTGCCAGCAGCTTAAATGCAGGGGGCAATCAGCCCCAGCATTTT. Translated: CASSLNAGGNQPQHF.